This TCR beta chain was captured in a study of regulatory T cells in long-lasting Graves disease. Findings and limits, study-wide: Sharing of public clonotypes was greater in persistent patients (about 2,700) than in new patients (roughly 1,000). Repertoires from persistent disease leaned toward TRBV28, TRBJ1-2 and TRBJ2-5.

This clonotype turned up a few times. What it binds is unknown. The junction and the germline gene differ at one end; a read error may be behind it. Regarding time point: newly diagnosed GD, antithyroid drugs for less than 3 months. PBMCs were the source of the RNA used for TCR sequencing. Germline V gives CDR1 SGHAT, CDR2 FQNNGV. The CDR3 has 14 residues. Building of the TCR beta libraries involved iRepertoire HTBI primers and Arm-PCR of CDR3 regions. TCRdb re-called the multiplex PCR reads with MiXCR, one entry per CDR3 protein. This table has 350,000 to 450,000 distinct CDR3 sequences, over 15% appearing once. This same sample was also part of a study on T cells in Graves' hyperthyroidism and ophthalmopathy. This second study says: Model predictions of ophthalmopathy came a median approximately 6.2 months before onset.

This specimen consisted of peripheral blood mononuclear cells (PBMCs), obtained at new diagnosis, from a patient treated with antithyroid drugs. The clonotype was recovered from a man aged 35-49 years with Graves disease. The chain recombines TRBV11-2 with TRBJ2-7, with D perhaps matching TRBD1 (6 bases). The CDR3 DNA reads TGCGCCAGCAGCCAAACACAGGGTACGGGGGAGCAGTACTTC. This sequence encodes CASSQTQGTGEQYF.